The 13 T cell receptor beta chains in this list originate from one sample, sequenced in a study of cytomegalovirus exposure and HLA in healthy donors. This PCR relied on a set of 60 Vbeta primers and 13 Jbeta primers. Only in-frame clones appear in the TCRdb table, and some are missing; sequencing was by immunoSEQ multiplex PCR. The repertoire holds under 250,000 clones, with roughly 87% as singletons. Sequencing input: PBMCs. Every receptor here comes from a middle-aged man in good health and CMV-seropositive.

CDR3 amino acids: CASSHRLENTEAFF. The CDR3 nucleotides are TGTGCCAGCAGTCACAGGCTTGAGAACACTGAAGCTTTCTTT. The J gene is TRBJ1-1, the V gene TRBV6-1; weak D call: TRBD1 (5 bases). The CDR3 contains 14 residues. CDR1 is MNHNS and CDR2 is SASEGT in the germline V gene. V shed 5 bases and J shed 1 base, with 11 bases lying between them.

In this sample, this clone turned up a few times. The rearrangement uses TRBV15 and TRBJ2-3; maybe TRBD2 (6 bases). This CDR3 spans 15 amino acids. CDR1 and CDR2 from the germline V gene are LNHNV and YYDKDF (reference sequence). The ends were cut back, 1 base at V and 0 bases at J, with 8 bases in the middle. CDR3 in amino acids: CATSRASGSTDTQYF. CDR3 bases: TGTGCCACCAGCAGAGCGAGCGGGAGCACAGATACGCAGTATTTT.

J is TRBJ2-7 and V is TRBV6-1, with 10 nucleotides matching TRBD2. This CDR3 region has 14 residues. Unmatched junction bases numbered 8, after V lost 5 bases and J lost 7 bases. Looked up from germline, CDR1 is MNHNS and CDR2 is SASEGT. Written as DNA, the CDR3 is TGTGCCAGCAGTCGTACTAGCGGGATCTCTGAGCAGTACTTC. As protein: CASSRTSGISEQYF.

A few counts support this clone. The chain has TRBV4-2 and TRBJ2-7, with TRBD2 identical over 7 bases. After removal of 6 bases from V and 4 bases from J, the junction contained 9 bases not matched to a gene. The CDR3 extends over 14 amino acids. Looked up from germline, CDR1 is LGHNA and CDR2 is YNFKEQ. The CDR3 region has the DNA TGTGCCAGCAGTCTAGCGGACCCGGGGTACGAGCAGTACGTC. Its translation: CASSLADPGYEQYV.

The chain carries TRBV10-2 and TRBJ2-2; 9 bases fit TRBD2. J was trimmed by 5 bases and V by 3 bases; bases with no gene match: 4. This CDR3 region has 15 residues. Per the germline V gene, CDR1 is WSHSY and CDR2 is SAAADI. This CDR3 is CASSDSGRSTGELFF. CDR3 nucleotide sequence: TGCGCCAGCAGTGATAGCGGGAGAAGTACCGGGGAGCTGTTTTTT.

The chain uses TRBV18 and TRBJ1-2, with D possibly being TRBD1 (6 bases). The CDR3 is 13 residues long. From germline, CDR1 is KGHSH and CDR2 LQKENI. Trimming pared 0 bases from V and 7 bases from J, leaving 9 bases between. In DNA, the CDR3 is TGTGCCAGCTCACCACCAAACAGGGTTGGCTACACCTTC. It yields the protein CASSPPNRVGYTF.

The rearrangement joins TRBV6-5 to TRBJ2-3; TRBD1 matches 9 bases. V trimming: 5 bases; J trimming: 8 bases; junction bases outside the gene matches: 5. Germline assignment: CDR1 MNHEY and CDR2 SVGAGI. This CDR3 comprises 13 residues. Here the CDR3 DNA reads TGTGCCAGCAGTCAACGGACAGGGGTTACGCAGTATTTT. Its protein product is CASSQRTGVTQYF.

A word on this clone: This CDR3 is also generated by other DNA sequences in the sample. V usage is TRBV7-9 and J usage is TRBJ1-1, with D maybe TRBD1 (5 bases). V was cut by 1 base and J by 5 bases, with 8 bases left in between. Per germline, CDR1 SEHNR and CDR2 FQNEAQ (reference sequence). The CDR3 is 13 amino acids. Here the CDR3 DNA reads TGTGCCAGCAGCTTAGGGGGGGGGACTGAAGCTTTCTTT. It encodes CASSLGGGTEAFF.

The V call is TRBV6-1, the J call TRBJ2-7; 7 nucleotides agree with TRBD2. V shed 5 bases and J 2 bases; nucleotides not matched to a gene: 3. The CDR3 has 13 amino acids. Germline assignment: CDR1 MNHNS and CDR2 SASEGT. In DNA, the CDR3 is TGTGCCAGCAGTTGGGGGGGGACCTACGAGCAGTACTTC. It codes for CASSWGGTYEQYF.

The chain joins TRBV27 to TRBJ1-1, with TRBD1 as a possible D gene (5 bases). This CDR3 is 15 amino acids long. Trimming shortened V by 4 bases and J by 5 bases, and 17 bases separated the two germline ends. Germline V gene sequence: CDR1 MNHEY, CDR2 SMNVEV (reference sequence). The CDR3 reads CASSSPDKRGTEAFF. Here the CDR3 DNA reads TGTGCCAGCAGTTCCCCGGACAAACGGGGGACTGAAGCTTTCTTT.

CDR3 sequence reads: CASSTSGFTSNQPQHF. CDR3 nucleotides: TGTGCCAGTAGTACCTCAGGGTTTACGAGCAATCAGCCCCAGCATTTT. The chain uses TRBV19 and TRBJ1-5, with D possibly matching TRBD1 (5 bases). The V gene lost 4 bases and the J gene lost 1 base, with 14 bases spanning the gap. Looked up from germline, CDR1 is LNHDA and CDR2 is SQIVND (reference sequence). This CDR3 comprises 16 residues.

The rearrangement uses TRBV7-2 and TRBJ1-5; D gene unclear. V was pared by 2 bases and J by 3 bases, with 5 bases between. This CDR3 is built from 13 residues. Germline assignment: CDR1 SGHTA and CDR2 FQGNSA. The DNA of the CDR3 is TGTGCCAGCAGCTTATTGGCCAATCAGCCCCAGCATTTT. Its protein product is CASSLLANQPQHF.

V usage is TRBV7-6 and J usage is TRBJ2-6, with a tentative D call TRBD2 (5 bases). This CDR3 region has 14 residues. Germline CDR1 is SGHVS and CDR2 is FNYEAQ. V lost 5 bases, J lost 11 bases, and 16 bases lay in between. The CDR3 sequence: CASSPSLGEYVLTF. For the CDR3, the DNA is TGTGCCAGCAGCCCGAGCCTGGGAGAGTACGTCCTGACTTTC.